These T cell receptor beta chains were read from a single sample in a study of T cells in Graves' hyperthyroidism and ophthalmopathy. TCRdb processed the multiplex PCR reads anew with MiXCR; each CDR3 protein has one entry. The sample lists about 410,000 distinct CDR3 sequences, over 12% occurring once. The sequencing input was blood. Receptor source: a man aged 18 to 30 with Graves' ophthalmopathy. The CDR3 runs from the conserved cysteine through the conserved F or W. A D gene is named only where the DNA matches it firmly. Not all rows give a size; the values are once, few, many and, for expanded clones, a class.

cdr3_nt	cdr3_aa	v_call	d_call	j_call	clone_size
TGTGCCAGTAGTCTTGCGGCTGGAGGCGCCGGGGAGCTGTTTTTT	CASSLAAGGAGELFF	TRBV19	NA	TRBJ2-2	few
TGCAGCGCCCCCGGACTAACCCAGTACTTC	CSAPGLTQYF	TRBV29-1	NA	TRBJ2-5	few
TGTGCCATCAGTGAGTACAGCTCGACAGGGGATGGCTACACCTTC	CAISEYSSTGDGYTF	TRBV10-3	TRBD1	TRBJ1-2	few
TGTGCCAGCAGCTTAGTTGCGGGAGGGCCGGGGGAGCAGTTCTTC	CASSLVAGGPGEQFF	TRBV11-3	TRBD2	TRBJ2-1	many
TGTGCCAGCAGTACCGGACGGAGGGGGGACACTGAAGCTTTCTTT	CASSTGRRGDTEAFF	TRBV11-3	NA	TRBJ1-1	many
TGTGCCAGCAGTTTCCTGGAGCGGGTCGTCAACAATGAGCAGTTCTTC	CASSFLERVVNNEQFF	TRBV28	NA	TRBJ2-1	many
TGTGCCAGCAGCCGAAGTGGGGGAGGGGAGCAGTTCTTC	CASSRSGGGEQFF	TRBV3-1	TRBD2	TRBJ2-1	many
TGTGCCAGCAGTTATGCCTCCTACAATGAGCAGTTCTTC	CASSYASYNEQFF	TRBV6-2/TRBV6-3	NA	TRBJ2-1	many
TGTGCCAGCAGCCCTATCTCCAGGACTTCTAAGCCCAATGAGCAGTTCTTC	CASSPISRTSKPNEQFF	TRBV11-2	NA	TRBJ2-1	many
TGTGCCAGCAGGATATGGGGCAATGAGCAGTTCTTC	CASRIWGNEQFF	TRBV12-3/TRBV12-4	NA	TRBJ2-1	many
TGTGCCAGCAGCCTAGACCTCGGACTAGCGAACTACGAGCAGTACTTC	CASSLDLGLANYEQYF	TRBV11-2	TRBD2	TRBJ2-7	once
TGTGCCAGCTCAAGGCTGAGCGGGAGATTGTTCTACAATGAGCAGTTCTTC	CASSRLSGRLFYNEQFF	TRBV18	TRBD2	TRBJ2-1	many
TGTGCCAGCAGCGGAAAAGGGGACGGCGGTGGCTACACCTTC	CASSGKGDGGGYTF	TRBV9	NA	TRBJ1-2	few
TGCGCCAGCAACCAGGGCTCCTCTCCCTACGAGCAGTACTTC	CASNQGSSPYEQYF	TRBV5-1	NA	TRBJ2-7	NA
TGTGCCAGCAGCGAGGGAGGGCCCGAGCAGTACTTC	CASSEGGPEQYF	TRBV9	TRBD2	TRBJ2-7	few
TGTGCCAGCAGCGCAACTAGCGGGAACACCTACGAGCAGTACTTC	CASSATSGNTYEQYF	TRBV9	TRBD2	TRBJ2-7	many
TGTGCCACCAGCAGCGCAATTCCCGGGACAGGGGGTGGCTATGGCTACACCTTC	CATSSAIPGTGGGYGYTF	TRBV15	TRBD1	TRBJ1-2	many
TGTGCCAGCTCACCACGGGGACAGGGGGCGAAGGATGAAAAACTGTTTTTT	CASSPRGQGAKDEKLFF	TRBV18	TRBD1	TRBJ1-4	few
TGTGCCAGCAGTTCGGACACTCATGGCTACACCTTC	CASSSDTHGYTF	TRBV7-9	NA	TRBJ1-2	many
TGTGCCAGCAGCTTAGTTGTGTCGGACGAGCAGTACTTC	CASSLVVSDEQYF	TRBV7-9	NA	TRBJ2-7	many
TGTGCCAGCAGCTTAGCTCTGGGACTCAATGAGCAGTTCTTC	CASSLALGLNEQFF	TRBV7-2	NA	TRBJ2-1	many
TGTGCCAGCAGTGGGTTTTCCAGCACAGATACGCAGTATTTT	CASSGFSSTDTQYF	TRBV2	NA	TRBJ2-3	many
TGCAGTGCTAGCCTTGAAACCTACAATGAGCAGTTCTTC	CSASLETYNEQFF	TRBV20-1	NA	TRBJ2-1	many
TGCAGTGCTAGAGAGAGAACAGGTTATAATGAAAAACTGTTTTTT	CSARERTGYNEKLFF	TRBV20-1	NA	TRBJ1-4	many
TGTGCCAGCGGTAGTCGGGCTGGTCAGCCCCAGCATTTT	CASGSRAGQPQHF	TRBV27	NA	TRBJ1-5	many